A single sample gave rise to the 20 T cell receptor beta chains below, sequenced in a study of OX40 agonist ivuxolimab in advanced cancers. The method was immunoSEQ multiplex PCR; TCRdb's version includes in-frame clones alone and lacks a portion of them. The sample records under 75,000 clones, about 90% being singletons. The sample here was CD4+ or CD8+ T cells sorted from blood, taken in a trial of the OX40 agonist ivuxolimab. These receptors came from an adult with an advanced solid tumor such as melanoma, head and neck, liver or kidney cancer.

The chain couples TRBV27 to TRBJ1-3, with D maybe TRBD1 (5 bases). CDR3 length: 16 residues. CDR1 MNHEY and CDR2 SMNVEV come from the germline V gene (reference sequence). Trimming removed 6 bases from V and 0 bases from J, with 15 bases in between. The CDR3 coding sequence is TGTGCCAGCAGCCCCCTTCTGAGGGGCTCTGGAAACACCATATATTTT. Its protein product is CASSPLLRGSGNTIYF.

V and J are TRBV28 and TRBJ2-5; 8 bases fit TRBD1. The CDR3 sequence is 13 residues long. V was pared by 5 bases and J by 5 bases, with 4 bases of the junction left unmatched. CDR1 MDHEN and CDR2 SYDVKM come from the germline V gene. The CDR3 DNA is TGTGCCAGCAGTCGGACAGGGTCTGAGACCCAGTACTTC. It yields the protein CASSRTGSETQYF.

This chain uses TRBV30 with TRBJ2-7; 9 bases fit TRBD1. This CDR3 contains 13 residues. J lost 5 bases, V lost 2 bases, and 4 bases had no gene match. Germline V gene data show CDR1 as GTSNPN and CDR2 as SVGIG (reference sequence). The CDR3 DNA sequence: TGTGCCTGGAGTATACAGGGGGCCGACGAGCAGTACTTC. Its translation is CAWSIQGADEQYF.

The V call is TRBV5-6, the J call TRBJ1-1; 9 nucleotides line up with TRBD1. The CDR3 sequence is 15 residues long. V shed 0 bases and J 3 bases; nucleotides not matched to a gene: 3. CDR1 SGHDT and CDR2 YYEEEE come from the germline V gene. Here the CDR3 DNA reads TGTGCCAGCAGCTTGGCGGGGACAGGGTACACTGAAGCTTTCTTT. The encoded protein is CASSLAGTGYTEAFF.

The rearrangement joins TRBV6-1 to TRBJ1-2; 9 bases map to TRBD1. V was clipped by 7 bases and J by 8 bases; unmatched bases: 11. This CDR3 comprises 14 residues. Germline CDR1 is MNHNS and CDR2 is SASEGT. The CDR3 coding sequence is TGTGCCAGCACGCGACAGGGGGATGTGAACGGCTACACCTTC. Protein sequence: CASTRQGDVNGYTF.

This clone appeared once. This chain connects TRBV28 to TRBJ1-2, with 8 bases matching TRBD1. Germline trimming cut 5 bases from V and 6 bases from J; bases unmatched to any gene: 8. The CDR3 runs to 14 residues. Germline V lookup: CDR1 MDHEN, CDR2 SYDVKM. The CDR3 nucleotides read TGTGCCAGCAGTCCGCCCCGGACAGGGCATGGCTACACCTTC. Its protein product is CASSPPRTGHGYTF.

This chain connects TRBV6-5 to TRBJ2-1; 8 bases line up with TRBD2. Losses at the gene ends were 6 bases for V and 2 bases for J; bases not matched to a gene: 6. The CDR3 runs to 15 residues. CDR1 MNHEY and CDR2 SVGAGI come from the germline V gene. CDR3 residues: CASSHGTRAYNEQFF. In nucleotides, the CDR3 is TGTGCCAGCAGCCATGGGACTAGAGCCTACAATGAGCAGTTCTTC.

This chain links TRBV4-1 with TRBJ2-2; the D gene is possibly TRBD1 (5 bases). Germline CDR1 and CDR2: MGHRA and YSYEKL. The CDR3 is 14 residues long. V was cut by 3 bases and J by 7 bases, with 12 bases left in between. The CDR3 nucleotides read TGCGCCAGCAGCCAGAGACAGTCGAGCGGGGAGCTGTTTTTT. Translation gives CASSQRQSSGELFF.

CDR3 DNA sequence: TGCGCCAGCAGCCAAGATGAATGGCGGGAGACACCGAACACCGGGGAGCTGTTTTTT. Translation: CASSQDEWRETPNTGELFF. V and J are TRBV4-3 and TRBJ2-2, with TRBD2 matching 7 bases. This CDR3 comprises 19 residues. Germline V gene data show CDR1 as LGHNA and CDR2 as YSLEER. The V and J ends lost 0 bases and 0 bases, in that order; junction bases with no gene match: 10.

Points on this clone: The same CDR3 arises from other DNA sequences in this sample as well. The V gene is TRBV7-9, the J gene TRBJ2-7, with D possibly being TRBD2 (6 bases). The CDR3 consists of 13 residues. Germline CDR1 and CDR2: SEHNR and FQNEAQ (reference sequence). Trimming took 5 bases from V and 4 from J, leaving 12 bases between them. The CDR3 DNA sequence: TGTGCCAGCAGCCCCGGGGGATCGTACGAGCAGTACTTC. Amino acids: CASSPGGSYEQYF.

The chain combines TRBV30 with TRBJ2-1; 7 bases map to TRBD1. Germline CDR1 GTSNPN, CDR2 SVGIG (reference sequence). CDR3 length: 14 residues. The V and J ends lost 8 bases and 7 bases, in that order; junction bases with no gene match: 14. This chain's CDR3 is CASYSGTDPNEQFF. The CDR3 nucleotides are TGTGCCAGCTATTCCGGGACAGACCCAAATGAGCAGTTCTTC. The full variable domain, its missing parts supplied by reference TRBV30 and TRBJ2-1, is SQTIHQWPATLVQPVGSPLSLECTVEGTSNPNLYWYRQAAGRGLQLLFYSVGIGQISSEVPQNLSASRPQDRQFILSSKKLLLSDSGFYLCASYSGTDPNEQFFGPGTRLTVL.

The chain combines TRBV28 with TRBJ2-1; TRBD1 might be the D (5 bases). Germline assignment: CDR1 MDHEN and CDR2 SYDVKM. Trimming cost V 7 bases and J 2 bases, with 9 bases left between them. The CDR3 has 13 amino acids. The CDR3 bases are TGTGCCAGCAATAGGGGCACCTACAATGAGCAGTTCTTC. It codes for CASNRGTYNEQFF.

There are a few counts of this clone. This chain joins TRBV6-5 and TRBJ2-1; D unclear. CDR3 length: 13 amino acids. From germline, CDR1 is MNHEY and CDR2 SVGAGI. V lost 2 bases, J lost 8 bases, and 10 bases lay in between. The CDR3 reads CASSYHTLDEQFF. DNA for the CDR3: TGTGCCAGCAGTTACCACACGCTGGATGAGCAGTTCTTC.

This chain connects TRBV27 to TRBJ2-7; TRBD1 is a possible D gene (5 bases). Deletions cut 5 bases from V and 5 bases from J, with 16 bases between. Germline loops: CDR1 MNHEY, CDR2 SMNVEV (reference sequence). The CDR3 length is 14 residues. The CDR3 region has the DNA TGTGCCAGCAGTCCTCGGCCAGGGCGGCACGAGCAGTACTTC. This encodes CASSPRPGRHEQYF.

The chain couples TRBV11-2 to TRBJ2-3; the D gene is possibly TRBD2 (6 bases). V lost 0 bases and J 4 bases, leaving 20 bases between the germline ends. The CDR3 spans 18 residues. Germline V CDR1 and CDR2: SGHAT, FQNNGV. The CDR3 DNA reads TGTGCCAGCAGCTTAGAGGCCGGCGGAGGAATAGCGGCAGATACGCAGTATTTT. Translated, it gives CASSLEAGGGIAADTQYF.

The chain carries TRBV4-1 and TRBJ2-6; D gene uncertain. The CDR3 is 14 residues long. V was cut by 4 bases and J by 4 bases, with 8 bases left in between. The germline V gene has CDR1 MGHRA and CDR2 YSYEKL. CDR3 loop: CASSPGIGANVLTF. CDR3 nucleotide sequence: TGCGCCAGCAGCCCGGGTATCGGGGCCAACGTCCTGACTTTC.

The rearrangement joins TRBV4-3 to TRBJ2-1, with a weak D call TRBD2 (6 bases). This CDR3 has 15 residues. V was cut by 5 bases and J by 4 bases, with 15 bases left in between. CDR1 and CDR2 (germline): LGHNA, YSLEER. DNA for the CDR3: TGCGCCAGCAGCGGGGCTAGCGAAGAGTACAATGAGCAGTTCTTC. Amino acids: CASSGASEEYNEQFF.

The rearrangement links TRBV7-9 to TRBJ2-7, with 9 bases identical to TRBD1. Germline loops: CDR1 SEHNR, CDR2 FQNEAQ (reference sequence). Losses at the gene ends were 1 base for V and 2 bases for J; bases not matched to a gene: 6. CDR3 size: 16 residues. The CDR3 loop is CASSLGLGDRAYEQYF. The CDR3 DNA is TGTGCCAGCAGCTTAGGACTGGGGGACAGGGCCTACGAGCAGTACTTC.

The genes are TRBV29-1 and TRBJ2-7, with TRBD1 matching over 7 bases. Germline V lookup: CDR1 SQVTM, CDR2 ANQGSEA. V trimming: 6 bases; J trimming: 4 bases; junction bases outside the gene matches: 6. The CDR3 totals 12 residues. CDR3 bases: TGCAGCGTAACCGGGACAGAGTACGAGCAGTACTTC. Its translation: CSVTGTEYEQYF.

This clone was observed a single time. DNA for the CDR3: TGTGCCAGCTCACCGGACGCCTACCAGGCTAAATTTCAGAACACCGGGGAGCTGTTTTTT. This codes for CASSPDAYQAKFQNTGELFF. The rearrangement links TRBV18 to TRBJ2-2; no clear D gene. In germline, CDR1 is KGHSH, CDR2 LQKENI. Deletions cut 3 bases from V and 1 base from J, with 24 bases between. The CDR3 is 20 amino acids.